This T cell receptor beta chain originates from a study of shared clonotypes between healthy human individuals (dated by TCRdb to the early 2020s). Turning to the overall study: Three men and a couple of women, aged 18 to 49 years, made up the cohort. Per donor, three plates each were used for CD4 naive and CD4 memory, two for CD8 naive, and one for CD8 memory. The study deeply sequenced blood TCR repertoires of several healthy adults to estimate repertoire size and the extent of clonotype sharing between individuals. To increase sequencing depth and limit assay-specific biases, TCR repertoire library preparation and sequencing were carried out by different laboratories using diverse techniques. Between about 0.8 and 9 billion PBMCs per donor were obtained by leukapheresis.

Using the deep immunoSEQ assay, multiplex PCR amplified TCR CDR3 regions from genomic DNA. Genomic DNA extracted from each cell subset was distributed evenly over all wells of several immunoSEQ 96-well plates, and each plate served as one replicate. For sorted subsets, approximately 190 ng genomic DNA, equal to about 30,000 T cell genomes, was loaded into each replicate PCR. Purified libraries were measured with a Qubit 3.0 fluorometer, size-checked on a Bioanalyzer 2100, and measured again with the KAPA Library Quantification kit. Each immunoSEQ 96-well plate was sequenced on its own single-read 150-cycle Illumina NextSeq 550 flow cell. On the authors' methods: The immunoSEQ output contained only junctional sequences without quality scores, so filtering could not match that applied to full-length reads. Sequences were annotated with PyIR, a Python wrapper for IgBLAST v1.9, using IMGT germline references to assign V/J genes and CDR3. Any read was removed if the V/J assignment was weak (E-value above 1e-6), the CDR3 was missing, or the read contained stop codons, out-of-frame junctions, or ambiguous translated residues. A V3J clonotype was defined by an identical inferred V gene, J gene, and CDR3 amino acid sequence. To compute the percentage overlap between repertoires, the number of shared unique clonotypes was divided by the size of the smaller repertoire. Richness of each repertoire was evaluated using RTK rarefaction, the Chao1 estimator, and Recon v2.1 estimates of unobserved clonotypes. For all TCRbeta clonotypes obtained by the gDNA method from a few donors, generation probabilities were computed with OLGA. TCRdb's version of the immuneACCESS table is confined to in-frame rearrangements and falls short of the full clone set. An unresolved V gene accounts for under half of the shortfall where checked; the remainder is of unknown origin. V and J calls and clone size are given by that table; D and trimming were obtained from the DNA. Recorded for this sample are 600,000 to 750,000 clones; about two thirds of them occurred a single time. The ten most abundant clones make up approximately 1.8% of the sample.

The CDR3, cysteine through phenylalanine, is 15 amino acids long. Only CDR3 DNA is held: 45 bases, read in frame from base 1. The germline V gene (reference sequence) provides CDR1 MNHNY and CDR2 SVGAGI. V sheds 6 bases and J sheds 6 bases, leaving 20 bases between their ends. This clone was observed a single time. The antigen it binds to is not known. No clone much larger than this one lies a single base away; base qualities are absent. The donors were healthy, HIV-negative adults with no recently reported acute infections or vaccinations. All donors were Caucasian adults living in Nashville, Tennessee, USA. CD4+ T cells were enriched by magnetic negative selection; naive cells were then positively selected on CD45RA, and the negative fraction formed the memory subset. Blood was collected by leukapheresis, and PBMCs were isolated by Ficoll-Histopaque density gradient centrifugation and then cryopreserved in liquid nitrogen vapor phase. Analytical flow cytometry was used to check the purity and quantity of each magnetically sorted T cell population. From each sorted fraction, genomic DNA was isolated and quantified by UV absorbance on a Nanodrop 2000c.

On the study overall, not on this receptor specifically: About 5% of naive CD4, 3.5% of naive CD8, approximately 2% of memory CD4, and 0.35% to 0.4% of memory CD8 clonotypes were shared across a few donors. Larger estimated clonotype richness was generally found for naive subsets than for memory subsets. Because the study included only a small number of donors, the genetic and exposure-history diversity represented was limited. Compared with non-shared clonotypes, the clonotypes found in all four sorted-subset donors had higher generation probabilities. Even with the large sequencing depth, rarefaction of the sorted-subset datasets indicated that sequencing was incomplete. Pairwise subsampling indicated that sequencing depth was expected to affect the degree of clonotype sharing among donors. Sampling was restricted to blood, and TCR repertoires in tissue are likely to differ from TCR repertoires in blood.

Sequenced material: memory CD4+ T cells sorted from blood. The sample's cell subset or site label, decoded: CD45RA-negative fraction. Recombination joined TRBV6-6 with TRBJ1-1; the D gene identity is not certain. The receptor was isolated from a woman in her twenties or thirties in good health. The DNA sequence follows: TGTGCCAGCAGCCCCAGTAGGACGGGGAGATCTGAAGCTTTCTTT. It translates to CASSPSRTGRSEAFF.